These T cell receptor beta chains were read from a single sample in a study of CD8+CD57+ T cells in acquired aplastic anemia. TCRdb used MiXCR to reprocess the reads, holding one entry per CDR3 protein. The sample lists more than 150,000 distinct CDR3 sequences, about half seen once, with 3.2% in the top ten. Sequences were obtained from sorted CD4+, CD8+, or CD8+CD57+ T cells (not recorded which) from PBMCs. Every receptor here comes from a human donor with aplastic anemia. The CDR3 runs from the conserved cysteine through the conserved F or W. The order of the fields is V gene, clone size, J gene, D gene, CDR3 DNA, CDR3 protein. D genes are given only for firm matches. Size values are once, few and many counts, or a class for expanded clones, and some rows have none.

V gene: TRBV29-1; clone size: NA; J gene: TRBJ2-3; D gene: NA; CDR3 DNA: TGCAGCGTTGAAGGAATAGGGGCGCGAAGCACAGATACGCAGTATTTT; CDR3 protein: CSVEGIGARSTDTQYF
V gene: TRBV7-9; clone size: many; J gene: TRBJ2-2; D gene: NA; CDR3 DNA: TGTGCCAGCAGCTTTAGTGTCGGGAAAACCGGGGAGCTGTTTTTT; CDR3 protein: CASSFSVGKTGELFF
V gene: TRBV6-1; clone size: few; J gene: TRBJ1-2; D gene: NA; CDR3 DNA: TGTGCCAGCAGTGAAGCCAGGTATCGTTACGACTACACCTTC; CDR3 protein: CASSEARYRYDYTF
V gene: TRBV5-1; clone size: NA; J gene: TRBJ1-2; D gene: NA; CDR3 DNA: TGCGCCAGCAGCTTGCTTGGGGGCAACTATGGCTACACCTTC; CDR3 protein: CASSLLGGNYGYTF
V gene: TRBV29-1; clone size: NA; J gene: TRBJ1-2; D gene: NA; CDR3 DNA: TGCAGCGTCGACGCGCGGGGCTACACCTTC; CDR3 protein: CSVDARGYTF
V gene: TRBV9; clone size: NA; J gene: TRBJ1-6; D gene: NA; CDR3 DNA: TGTGCCAGCAGCGTAGATGGAGCGGGGGATAATTCACCCCTCCACTTT; CDR3 protein: CASSVDGAGDNSPLHF
V gene: TRBV2; clone size: NA; J gene: TRBJ1-1; D gene: TRBD1; CDR3 DNA: TGTGCCAGCATTAGACAGGGGAGAACTGAAGCCTTCTTT; CDR3 protein: CASIRQGRTEAFF
V gene: TRBV29-1; clone size: few; J gene: TRBJ2-6; D gene: NA; CDR3 DNA: TGCAGCGTCGCTGCGGCTGGGGCCAACGTCCTGACTTTC; CDR3 protein: CSVAAAGANVLTF
V gene: TRBV19; clone size: NA; J gene: TRBJ1-6; D gene: NA; CDR3 DNA: TGTGCCAGCGCCGCCGATTGGGATTCACTCCTCCACTTT; CDR3 protein: CASAADWDSLLHF
V gene: TRBV6-5; clone size: many; J gene: TRBJ2-7; D gene: TRBD1; CDR3 DNA: TGTGCCAGCAGTTCGCCCCGAGGGGGGACAGGGGGCACCGAGCAGTACTTC; CDR3 protein: CASSSPRGGTGGTEQYF
V gene: TRBV6-2/TRBV6-3; clone size: many; J gene: TRBJ2-7; D gene: NA; CDR3 DNA: TGTGCCAGCAGTTACGGTTTGGGGCCTAGCTCCTACGAGCAGTACTTC; CDR3 protein: CASSYGLGPSSYEQYF
V gene: TRBV5-4; clone size: few; J gene: TRBJ1-4; D gene: TRBD1; CDR3 DNA: TGTGCCAGCAGCTGGGGACAGCAAAAAAAAGATGAAAAACTGTTTTTT; CDR3 protein: CASSWGQQKKDEKLFF
V gene: TRBV12-5; clone size: few; J gene: TRBJ2-3; D gene: NA; CDR3 DNA: TGTGCTAGTGGTATCACCGGGCCCGAGGACACAGATACGCAGTATTTT; CDR3 protein: CASGITGPEDTDTQYF
V gene: TRBV20-1; clone size: NA; J gene: TRBJ1-2; D gene: TRBD1; CDR3 DNA: TGCAGTGCTAGACCCGGGACAGGGGATGGCTACACCTTC; CDR3 protein: CSARPGTGDGYTF
V gene: TRBV25-1; clone size: many; J gene: TRBJ1-2; D gene: NA; CDR3 DNA: TGTGCCAGCAGCCCTCGTTCGGGTAACTATGGCTACACCTTC; CDR3 protein: CASSPRSGNYGYTF
V gene: TRBV30; clone size: many; J gene: TRBJ1-1; D gene: NA; CDR3 DNA: TGTGCCTGGAACGCAGAGAACACTGAAGCTTTCTTT; CDR3 protein: CAWNAENTEAFF
V gene: TRBV20-1; clone size: NA; J gene: TRBJ2-7; D gene: NA; CDR3 DNA: TGCAGTGTGGGCAGAAACGAGCAGTACTTC; CDR3 protein: CSVGRNEQYF
V gene: TRBV19; clone size: NA; J gene: TRBJ1-5; D gene: TRBD1; CDR3 DNA: TGTGCCAGTAGTGTTCGACAGGGGGCTAAACAGCCCCAGCATTTT; CDR3 protein: CASSVRQGAKQPQHF
V gene: TRBV10-3; clone size: NA; J gene: TRBJ1-1; D gene: NA; CDR3 DNA: TGTGCCAGCAGTGAAGGCATGAACAGTGAAGCTTTCTTT; CDR3 protein: CASSEGMNSEAFF
V gene: TRBV2; clone size: few; J gene: TRBJ2-3; D gene: NA; CDR3 DNA: TGTGCCAGCAGTGACGGGGGTTTAGATACGCAGTATTTT; CDR3 protein: CASSDGGLDTQYF
V gene: TRBV12-3/TRBV12-4; clone size: many; J gene: TRBJ1-5; D gene: NA; CDR3 DNA: TGTGCCAGCAGGGAGGGAACGGGAAATCAGCCCCAGCATTTT; CDR3 protein: CASREGTGNQPQHF
V gene: TRBV7-9; clone size: few; J gene: TRBJ1-2; D gene: NA; CDR3 DNA: TGTGCCAGCTCACTTTCAGGGATAGGAGGCTACACCTTC; CDR3 protein: CASSLSGIGGYTF
V gene: TRBV29-1; clone size: few; J gene: TRBJ1-2; D gene: TRBD1; CDR3 DNA: TGCAGCGTTGAAGGGACAGGGGCGAATGGCTACACCTTC; CDR3 protein: CSVEGTGANGYTF
V gene: TRBV6-2/TRBV6-3; clone size: NA; J gene: TRBJ2-1; D gene: TRBD1; CDR3 DNA: TGTGCCAGCAGTTCTGACAGGGTGGGCTCCTACAATGAGCAGTTCTTC; CDR3 protein: CASSSDRVGSYNEQFF
V gene: TRBV5-1; clone size: NA; J gene: TRBJ2-1; D gene: TRBD2; CDR3 DNA: TGCGCCAGCAGCTCAGGAGCGGGGGTTGGTGAGCAGTTCTTC; CDR3 protein: CASSSGAGVGEQFF
V gene: TRBV7-2; clone size: NA; J gene: TRBJ2-5; D gene: TRBD2; CDR3 DNA: TGTGCCAGCAGCTTTCTAGCGGGGGGTACAGAGACCCAGTACTTC; CDR3 protein: CASSFLAGGTETQYF
V gene: TRBV29-1; clone size: NA; J gene: TRBJ2-2; D gene: NA; CDR3 DNA: TGCAGCGTTGGGACAAGCCCTACGAACACCGGGGAGCTGTTTTTT; CDR3 protein: CSVGTSPTNTGELFF
V gene: TRBV2; clone size: few; J gene: TRBJ2-5; D gene: NA; CDR3 DNA: TGTGCCAGCTCACCACCCGGACGGAACCAAGAGACCCAGTACTTC; CDR3 protein: CASSPPGRNQETQYF
V gene: TRBV20-1; clone size: NA; J gene: TRBJ1-4; D gene: TRBD1; CDR3 DNA: TGCAGTGCTAGAGATTCCGGCCGACAGGGAAATAATGAAAAACTGTTTTTT; CDR3 protein: CSARDSGRQGNNEKLFF
V gene: TRBV20-1; clone size: many; J gene: TRBJ1-2; D gene: NA; CDR3 DNA: TGCAGTGCTAGAGATAATCCGGGTTTTTTGACGTTC; CDR3 protein: CSARDNPGFLTF
V gene: TRBV10-2; clone size: NA; J gene: TRBJ2-7; D gene: TRBD1; CDR3 DNA: TGCGCCAGCAGTGATGGGACAGGTTGGTACGAGCAGTACTTC; CDR3 protein: CASSDGTGWYEQYF
V gene: TRBV11-3; clone size: many; J gene: TRBJ2-2; D gene: TRBD2; CDR3 DNA: TGTGCCAGCAGCTTGGGCGGGAGTAGCACCGGGGAGCTGTTTTTT; CDR3 protein: CASSLGGSSTGELFF
V gene: TRBV24-1; clone size: NA; J gene: TRBJ1-1; D gene: TRBD1; CDR3 DNA: TGTGCCACCGGGACTAGGGGACAGGGTGTCTCTGAAGCTTTCTTT; CDR3 protein: CATGTRGQGVSEAFF
V gene: TRBV20-1; clone size: NA; J gene: TRBJ1-2; D gene: NA; CDR3 DNA: TGCAGTGCTAGGGATATGGCTGGCTACACCTTC; CDR3 protein: CSARDMAGYTF
V gene: TRBV7-2; clone size: many; J gene: TRBJ2-3; D gene: TRBD2; CDR3 DNA: TGTGCCAGCAGCTATAGCGGGAGCACAGATACGCAGTATTTT; CDR3 protein: CASSYSGSTDTQYF